This T cell receptor (beta chain) originates from a study of blood T cell repertoires in COVID-19 (TCRdb year 2020). Context from the whole study: Collaborator samples came from the United States, Italy and Spain and covered acute and convalescent phases of COVID-19. A de-identified subject ID, COVID-19 status, age in years and sex were almost always included in the sample metadata. Subjects who had been exposed to COVID-19, were actively infected with it, or had recovered from it provided the deeply sampled blood TCRbeta repertoires that made up the dataset. HLA class I and class II types, where available, came from metadata supplied by the sample provider rather than from assay-based typing. The prospective study material was composed of cDNA or gDNA derived from T cells, B-cell-depleted T cells, or PBMCs. Samples came from the ongoing ImmuneRACE study (first 160 participants) plus 1,254 subjects from 6 global collaborators. The repertoires were released in a freely available public database meant as a resource for research on the immune response to SARS-CoV-2.

The immunoSEQ Assay, a bias-controlled multiplex PCR, was used to amplify TCRbeta CDR3 regions from genomic DNA. Per the original workflow: Nucleated cell counts per sample were estimated from amplification of reference gene primers within the assay. To quantify the absolute abundance of each unique TCRbeta CDR3 rearrangement, sequence reads were collapsed and filtered. Productive Simpson clonality was computed per sample as the square root of Simpson's diversity index over productive rearrangements. TCRdb mirrors the immuneACCESS table, restricted to in-frame sequences. Some clones are absent from its copies; in checked studies, under half trace to an unresolved V gene, and the reason for the others is unknown. That table is the source of V, J and clone size, and D and trimming were worked out from the DNA. This sample holds 120,000 to 150,000 clones; about four fifths were observed only once. The ten largest clones take up under 5.5% of the sample.

Each collaborating institution followed its own protocols to collect whole blood in K2EDTA tubes. For TCRbeta analysis, collaborators shipped samples in one of three forms: frozen whole blood, isolated PBMCs, or DNA extracted from either of those sample types. The research as a whole found: The amount of clinical and demographic metadata varied by source and participant and was provided uncurated.

Concerning this clone itself: Its antigen is currently not known. No quality values exist for individual bases; no much larger clone is one base distant.

The sequenced sample consisted of peripheral blood. The receptor was derived from a human donor in a cohort sampled during active COVID-19.

The nucleotides are TGTGCAATTGCCGGGGGAGGCAATCAGCCCCAGCATTTT. It translates as CAIAGGGNQPQHF. The chain joins TRBV6-5 to TRBJ1-5; the D gene is perhaps TRBD1, on 5 matching bases. The germline V gene encodes CDR1 MNHEY and CDR2 SVGAGI. Including the terminal cysteine and phenylalanine, the CDR3 comprises 13 residues. Only the CDR3 part of the read is kept: 39 bases, read in frame from the first base.